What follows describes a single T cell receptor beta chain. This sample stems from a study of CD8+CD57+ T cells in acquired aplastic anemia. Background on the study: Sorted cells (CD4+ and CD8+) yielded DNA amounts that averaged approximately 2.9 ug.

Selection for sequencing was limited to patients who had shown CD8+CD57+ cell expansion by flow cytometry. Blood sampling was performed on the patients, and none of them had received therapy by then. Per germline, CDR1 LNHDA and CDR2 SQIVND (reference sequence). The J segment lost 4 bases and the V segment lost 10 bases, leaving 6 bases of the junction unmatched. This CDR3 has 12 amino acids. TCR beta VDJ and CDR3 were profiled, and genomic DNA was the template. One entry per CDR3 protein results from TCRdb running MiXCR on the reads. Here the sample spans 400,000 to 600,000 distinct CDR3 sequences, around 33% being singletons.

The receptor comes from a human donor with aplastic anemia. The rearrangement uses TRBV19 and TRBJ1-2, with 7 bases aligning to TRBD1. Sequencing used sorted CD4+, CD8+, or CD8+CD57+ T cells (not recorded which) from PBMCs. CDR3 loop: CATRTGSYGYTF. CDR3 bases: TGTGCCACCCGGACAGGATCCTATGGCTACACCTTC.